These 5 T cell receptor beta chains were sequenced from one sample in a study of blood T cell repertoires in COVID-19. Using immunoSEQ multiplex PCR, the repertoire was profiled, and TCRdb retains in-frame clones only, with some absent. The sample holds about 150,000 clones; about 77% are singletons and the top ten take 4% to 4.5%. The sample was peripheral blood. All receptors come from a man in his sixties with acute or convalescent COVID-19.

The V call is TRBV21-1, the J call TRBJ2-2; the listed D gene, TRBD1, was not tested against the DNA. TRBV21-1 corresponds to a pseudogene. The CDR3 consists of 18 residues. The CDR3 is CASSKALRTGTYTGELFF. As DNA, the CDR3 is TGTGCCAGCAGCAAAGCGCTAAGGACAGGGACATACACCGGGGAGCTGTTTTTT.

The chain links TRBV11-2 to TRBJ2-3, with 7 nucleotides matching TRBD2. Per the germline V gene, CDR1 is SGHAT and CDR2 is FQNNGV. Germline trimming cut 4 bases from V and 1 base from J; bases unmatched to any gene: 8. The CDR3 runs to 16 residues. The CDR3 sequence: CASSSRTSGGTDTQYF. The CDR3, as DNA: TGTGCCAGCAGCTCCCGGACTAGTGGGGGCACAGATACGCAGTATTTT.

The gene calls are TRBV5-1 and TRBJ1-3; the match to TRBD1 covers 11 bases. V lost 3 bases, J lost 5 bases, and 4 bases stayed unmatched. Germline values: CDR1 SGHRS, CDR2 YFSETQ. This CDR3 has 15 residues. Written as DNA, the CDR3 is TGCGCCAGCAGCTCCGGGACAGGGGGTAGAAACACCATATATTTT. Amino acids: CASSSGTGGRNTIYF.

The chain recombines TRBV5-8 with TRBJ2-2, with a tentative D call TRBD1 (5 bases). CDR3 size: 15 residues. Germline assignment: CDR1 SGHTS and CDR2 YDEGEE. The V gene lost 9 bases and the J gene lost 0 bases, with 15 bases spanning the gap. The CDR3 reads CATPQGVSNTGELFF. CDR3 in DNA: TGTGCCACCCCTCAAGGGGTGTCGAACACCGGGGAGCTGTTTTTT.

There are a few counts of this clone. The genes are TRBV28 and TRBJ1-5, with D perhaps matching TRBD1 (6 bases). This CDR3 region has 15 residues. Germline assignment: CDR1 MDHEN and CDR2 SYDVKM. V lost 2 bases to trimming and J lost 3 bases, with 11 bases between them. The CDR3 nucleotides read TGTGCCAGCAGTTTAGGGGGCCGGCTCAATCAGCCCCAGCATTTT. It yields the protein CASSLGGRLNQPQHF.